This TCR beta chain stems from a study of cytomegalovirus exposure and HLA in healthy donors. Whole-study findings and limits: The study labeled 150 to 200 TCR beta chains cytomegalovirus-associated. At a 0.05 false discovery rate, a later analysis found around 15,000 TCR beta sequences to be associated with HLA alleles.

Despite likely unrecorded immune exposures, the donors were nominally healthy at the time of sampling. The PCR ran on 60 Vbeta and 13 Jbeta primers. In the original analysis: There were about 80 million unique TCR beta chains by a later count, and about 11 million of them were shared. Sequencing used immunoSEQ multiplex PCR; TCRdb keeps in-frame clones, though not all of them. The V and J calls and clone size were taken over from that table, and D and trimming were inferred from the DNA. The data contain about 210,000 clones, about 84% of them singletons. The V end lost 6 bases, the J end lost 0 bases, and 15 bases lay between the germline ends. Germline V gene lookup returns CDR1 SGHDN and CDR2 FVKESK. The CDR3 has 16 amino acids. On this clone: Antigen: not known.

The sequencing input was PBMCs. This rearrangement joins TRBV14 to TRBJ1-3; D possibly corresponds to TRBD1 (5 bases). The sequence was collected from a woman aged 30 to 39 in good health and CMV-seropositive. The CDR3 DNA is TGTGCCAGCAGTTCCCTCGACGGACACTCTGGAAACACCATATATTTT. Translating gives CASSSLDGHSGNTIYF.